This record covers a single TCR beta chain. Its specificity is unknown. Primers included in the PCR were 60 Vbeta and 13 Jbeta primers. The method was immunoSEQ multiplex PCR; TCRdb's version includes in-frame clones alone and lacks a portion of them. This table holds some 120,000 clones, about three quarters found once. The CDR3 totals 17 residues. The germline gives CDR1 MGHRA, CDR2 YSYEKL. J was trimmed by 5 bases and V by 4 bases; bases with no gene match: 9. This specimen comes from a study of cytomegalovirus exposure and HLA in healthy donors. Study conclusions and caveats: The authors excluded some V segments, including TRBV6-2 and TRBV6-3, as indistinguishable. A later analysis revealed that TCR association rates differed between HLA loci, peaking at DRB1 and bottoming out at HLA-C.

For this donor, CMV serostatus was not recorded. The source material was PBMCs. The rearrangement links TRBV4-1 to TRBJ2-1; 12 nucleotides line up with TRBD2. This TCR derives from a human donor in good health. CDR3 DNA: TGCGCCAGCAGCCTCCTACTAGCGGGGGGCTCAGACAATGAGCAGTTCTTC. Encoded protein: CASSLLLAGGSDNEQFF.